The 25 T cell receptor beta chains given below trace back to one sample, sequenced in a study of T cells in localized non-small cell lung cancer. Using immunoSEQ multiplex PCR, the repertoire was profiled, and TCRdb retains in-frame clones only, with some absent. This table has about 21,000 clones, 88% appearing once. The sequences come from peripheral blood mononuclear cells, collected before any cancer treatment. Receptors were obtained from a male donor at least 60 years old with stage II lung adenocarcinoma.

This clone is medium-sized (0.01 to 0.1%) within its sample. The rearrangement links TRBV28 to TRBJ1-2; 7 nucleotides agree with TRBD1. Germline-derived CDR1 and CDR2 are MDHEN and SYDVKM. V lost 5 bases to trimming and J lost 6 bases; unmatched junction nucleotides: 9. The CDR3 has 14 residues. This CDR3 is CASSLGTASDGYTF. The CDR3 DNA reads as TGTGCCAGCAGTCTAGGGACAGCCTCGGATGGCTACACCTTC.

This chain links TRBV10-3 with TRBJ2-7, with D perhaps matching TRBD2 (6 bases). The germline V and J ends were trimmed by 6 bases and 4 bases, with 16 bases remaining between them. The germline V gene encodes CDR1 ENHRY and CDR2 SYGVKD. The CDR3 has 14 residues. The CDR3 coding sequence is TGTGCCATCAGATCGACTAGTATCGAATACGAGCAGTACTTC. Protein sequence: CAIRSTSIEYEQYF.

This chain uses TRBV7-2 with TRBJ2-7; 8 bases are a match to TRBD1. CDR1 is SGHTA and CDR2 is FQGNSA in the germline V gene. With V trimmed by 4 bases and J by 0 bases, 5 bases remained unmatched. The CDR3 is 15 residues long. CDR3 sequence reads: CASSSGGHSSYEQYF. The CDR3 DNA reads as TGTGCCAGCAGCTCAGGGGGCCACAGCTCCTACGAGCAGTACTTC.

A single count supports this clone. This chain uses TRBV28 with TRBJ2-3; possibly TRBD1 or TRBD2 for D (5 bases each). The CDR3 loop spans 13 amino acids. V lost 7 bases to trimming and J lost 8 bases, with 16 bases between them. Germline V CDR1 and CDR2: MDHEN, SYDVKM. CDR3 sequence: CASTPRWGSTQYF. CDR3 DNA sequence: TGTGCCAGCACCCCTCGATGGGGGAGTACGCAGTATTTT.

Here the CDR3 reads CASSAPGQMNEQFF. The CDR3 DNA sequence: TGTGCCAGCAGTGCGCCGGGACAGATGAATGAGCAGTTCTTC. The rearrangement uses TRBV25-1 and TRBJ2-1; TRBD1 matches 7 bases. The CDR3 is made up of 14 amino acids. Germline V gene data show CDR1 as MGHDK and CDR2 as SYGVNS. Trimming cost V 4 bases and J 7 bases; bases outside gene matches: 7.

The chain combines TRBV7-9 with TRBJ2-7, with TRBD1 identical over 7 bases. V lost 3 bases and J lost 3; bases outside the gene matches: 2. There are 13 residues in the CDR3. Germline CDR1 SEHNR, CDR2 FQNEAQ (reference sequence). CDR3 in amino acids: CASSFGTDYEQYF. In nucleotides, the CDR3 is TGTGCCAGCAGCTTTGGGACAGACTACGAGCAGTACTTC.

The rearrangement links TRBV5-4 to TRBJ2-3, with D hard to call. Germline lookup yields CDR1 SGHNT and CDR2 YYREEE (reference sequence). V shed 3 bases and J shed 4 bases, with 12 bases lying between them. This CDR3 contains 14 residues. This CDR3 is CASSSRFPPDTQYF. CDR3 nucleotide sequence: TGTGCCAGCAGCTCCCGGTTCCCTCCAGATACGCAGTATTTT.

This chain uses TRBV7-9 with TRBJ2-3, with D perhaps TRBD1 (6 bases). Germline values: CDR1 SEHNR, CDR2 FQNEAQ (reference sequence). The CDR3 spans 16 residues. Between the trimmed V and J ends, which lost 5 bases and 0 bases, there was a span of 15 bases. CDR3 loop: CASSPPGTYSTDTQYF. The CDR3 coding sequence is TGTGCCAGCAGCCCGCCCGGGACATACAGCACAGATACGCAGTATTTT.

V gene TRBV18 combines with J gene TRBJ1-5; the D is unclear. Germline V lookup: CDR1 KGHSH, CDR2 LQKENI. This CDR3 is 13 amino acids long. V lost 5 bases and J 1 base, leaving 6 bases between the germline ends. The CDR3 DNA follows: TGTGCCAGCTCATCAGACAGCAATCAGCCCCAGCATTTT. This encodes CASSSDSNQPQHF.

The rearrangement links TRBV28 to TRBJ1-1, with TRBD1 as a possible D gene (5 bases). The length of the CDR3 is 13 residues. V was cut by 3 bases and J by 3 bases, with 8 bases left in between. Germline assignment: CDR1 MDHEN and CDR2 SYDVKM. CDR3 region: CASSFWGDTEAFF. DNA of the CDR3: TGTGCCAGCAGTTTTTGGGGCGACACTGAAGCTTTCTTT. The variable domain in full, with the rest retrieved from reference TRBV28 and TRBJ1-1, is DVKVTQSSRYLVKRTGEKVFLECVQDMDHENMFWYRQDPGLGLRLIYFSYDVKMKEKGDIPEGYSVSREKKERFSLILESASTNQTSMYLCASSFWGDTEAFFGQGTRLTVV.

This chain links TRBV5-4 with TRBJ2-4; TRBD2 matches 8 bases. The CDR3 consists of 15 residues. The V and J ends lost 3 bases and 5 bases, in that order; junction bases with no gene match: 7. Germline V gene lookup returns CDR1 SGHNT and CDR2 YYREEE (reference sequence). The CDR3 nucleotides are TGTGCCAGCAGCTCAGCGGGAGAGGGACAAAACATTCAGTACTTC. It codes for CASSSAGEGQNIQYF.

This chain connects TRBV18 to TRBJ1-2; D gene ambiguous. This CDR3 has 13 amino acids. Germline CDR1 is KGHSH and CDR2 is LQKENI. V was shortened by 3 bases and J by 3 bases, with 8 bases between the two germline ends. CDR3 residues: CASSPEVDYGYTF. The CDR3 nucleotides read TGTGCCAGCTCACCCGAGGTGGACTATGGCTACACCTTC.

The chain recombines TRBV20-1 with TRBJ1-2; D call uncertain. The germline gives CDR1 DFQATT, CDR2 SNEGSKA (reference sequence). This CDR3 has 11 residues. Trimming stripped 5 bases from V and 4 bases from J, with 8 bases between. The CDR3 DNA follows: TGCAGTGCTTGGGGATCCTATGGCTACACCTTC. Amino acids: CSAWGSYGYTF.

The chain uses TRBV19 and TRBJ1-5; D remains ambiguous. Trimming left V 3 bases short and J 3 bases short, with 6 bases between. The CDR3 contains 13 residues. The germline V gene encodes CDR1 LNHDA and CDR2 SQIVND (reference sequence). CDR3 in DNA: TGTGCCAGTAGTATCCAGGACAATCAGCCCCAGCATTTT. Its protein product is CASSIQDNQPQHF.

The chain links TRBV5-1 to TRBJ2-1; no firm D call. The ends were cut back, 5 bases at V and 6 bases at J, with 15 bases in the middle. This CDR3 is 14 amino acids long. Germline CDR1 reads SGHRS; CDR2 reads YFSETQ. The CDR3 coding sequence is TGCGCCAGCAGGGACCCCTTGATGGTCAATGAGCAGTTCTTC. This sequence encodes CASRDPLMVNEQFF.

This chain links TRBV7-2 with TRBJ1-1; D is uncertain. Germline V gene sequence: CDR1 SGHTA, CDR2 FQGNSA. This CDR3 region has 13 residues. The germline V and J ends were trimmed by 5 bases and 2 bases, with 9 bases remaining between them. CDR3 nucleotide sequence: TGTGCCAGCAGCCCGAGCCCCAACACTGAAGCTTTCTTT. Translation gives CASSPSPNTEAFF.

This clone was detected only a few times. The rearrangement uses TRBV28 and TRBJ1-2; 7 bases line up with TRBD1. The CDR3 totals 16 residues. The germline V gene encodes CDR1 MDHEN and CDR2 SYDVKM. Losses at the gene ends were 6 bases for V and 2 bases for J; bases not matched to a gene: 12. The CDR3 spells CASSSPADRANYGYTF. The CDR3 bases are TGTGCCAGCAGCTCACCGGCAGACAGGGCAAACTATGGCTACACCTTC.

The rearrangement uses TRBV5-1 and TRBJ2-5, with 10 positions matching TRBD2. J gave up 2 bases and V 3 bases, and 7 bases lay outside the gene matches. This CDR3 has 16 residues. Germline CDR1 and CDR2: SGHRS and YFSETQ. The CDR3 region is CASSSTPLAGQETQYF. The CDR3 bases are TGCGCCAGCAGCTCGACCCCACTAGCGGGACAAGAGACCCAGTACTTC. Based on the CDR3 plus reference TRBV5-1 and TRBJ2-5, the full variable domain is KAGVTQTPRYLIKTRGQQVTLSCSPISGHRSVSWYQQTPGQGLQFLFEYFSETQRNKGNFPGRFSGRQFSNSRSEMNVSTLELGDSALYLCASSSTPLAGQETQYFGPGTRLLVL.

The chain uses TRBV4-2 and TRBJ2-1; 12 bases map to TRBD2. Germline V CDR1 and CDR2: LGHNA, YNFKEQ. Trimming at V came to 0 bases and at J to 4 bases, leaving 16 bases not matched to a gene. The CDR3 runs 21 residues. CDR3 nucleotide sequence: TGTGCCAGCAGCCAAGATAGTAGGTCACTAGCGGGAGGCCGGATGTACAATGAGCAGTTCTTC. As protein: CASSQDSRSLAGGRMYNEQFF.

The count of this clone is one. The chain is built from TRBV19 and TRBJ1-5, with TRBD1 identical over 7 bases. The V segment lost 4 bases and the J segment 3 bases; nucleotides outside the gene matches: 6. The germline V gene has CDR1 LNHDA and CDR2 SQIVND (reference sequence). CDR3 length: 15 residues. In nucleotides, the CDR3 is TGTGCCAGTAGTACAACGGGACAGTACAATCAGCCCCAGCATTTT. Translated: CASSTTGQYNQPQHF.

The rearrangement links TRBV6-4 to TRBJ2-7; D might be TRBD1 (5 bases). The V gene's germline CDR1 is MRHNA and CDR2 SNTAGT. With 2 bases removed from V and 0 bases from J, the gap between germline ends came to 14 bases. This CDR3 comprises 16 residues. CDR3 amino acids: CASSDPKKDSSYEQYF. The CDR3 DNA reads TGTGCCAGCAGTGACCCCAAAAAAGACAGCTCCTACGAGCAGTACTTC.

This clone occurred a few times. The chain recombines TRBV5-1 with TRBJ1-1, with a possible D match to TRBD1 (5 bases). This CDR3 region has 13 residues. With 4 bases removed from V and 8 bases from J, the gap between germline ends came to 15 bases. Germline CDR1 reads SGHRS; CDR2 reads YFSETQ. The CDR3 bases are TGCGCCAGCAGCGTCCGGTGGGGACGCGAAGCTTTCTTT. Its translation: CASSVRWGREAFF. Together with reference TRBV5-1 and TRBJ1-1, the CDR3 gives the full variable domain: KAGVTQTPRYLIKTRGQQVTLSCSPISGHRSVSWYQQTPGQGLQFLFEYFSETQRNKGNFPGRFSGRQFSNSRSEMNVSTLELGDSALYLCASSVRWGREAFFGQGTRLTVV.

As concerns this clone: One end of the junction does not line up with germline, which may come from a read error. J is TRBJ2-1 and V is TRBV7-7; no reliable D call. CDR1 SSHAT and CDR2 FNYEAQ come from the germline V gene (reference sequence). The CDR3 has 14 residues. The DNA of the CDR3 is TGTGCTAGCAGCATGACCGACTCCTACAATGAGCAGTTCTTC. This gives the protein CASSMTDSYNEQFF.

V usage is TRBV5-1 and J usage is TRBJ2-3; no firm D call. The V end lost 0 bases, the J end lost 0 bases, and 14 bases lay between the germline ends. CDR3 length equals 17 residues. The germline V gene encodes CDR1 SGHRS and CDR2 YFSETQ. This CDR3 reads CASSLVRVLPSTDTQYF. The CDR3 bases are TGCGCCAGCAGCTTGGTACGGGTCCTACCTAGCACAGATACGCAGTATTTT.

The rearrangement links TRBV5-1 to TRBJ2-2; D is unclear. The CDR3 consists of 15 residues. The ends were cut back, 4 bases at V and 0 bases at J, with 10 bases in the middle. The V gene's germline CDR1 is SGHRS and CDR2 YFSETQ. The CDR3 here is CASSPFGPNTGELFF. In DNA, the CDR3 is TGCGCCAGCAGCCCCTTTGGACCGAACACCGGGGAGCTGTTTTTT.